This T cell receptor beta chain was observed in a study of technical replicates of blood from several donors. Sequenced by immunoSEQ multiplex PCR; TCRdb stores in-frame clones only, minus some. The sample consists of tens of thousands of clones, less than 97% of them appearing once. The length of the CDR3 is 17 residues. Looked up from germline, CDR1 is LGHNT and CDR2 is FRNRAP. V lost 3 bases, J lost 1 base, and 17 bases lay in between. The clonotype comes from a human donor in good health. This rearrangement joins TRBV12-5 to TRBJ2-3; no reliable D call. Material for sequencing was T cells isolated from PBMCs. CDR3 bases: TGTGCTAGTGGTTTCCGAGCTCTGGAGTCAGGCACAGATACGCAGTATTTT. It codes for CASGFRALESGTDTQYF. Together with reference TRBV12-5 and TRBJ2-3, the CDR3 gives the full variable domain: DARVTQTPRHKVTEMGQEVTMRCQPILGHNTVFWYRQTMMQGLELLAYFRNRAPLDDSGMPKDRFSAEMPDATLATLKIQPSEPRDSAVYFCASGFRALESGTDTQYFGPGTRLTVL.